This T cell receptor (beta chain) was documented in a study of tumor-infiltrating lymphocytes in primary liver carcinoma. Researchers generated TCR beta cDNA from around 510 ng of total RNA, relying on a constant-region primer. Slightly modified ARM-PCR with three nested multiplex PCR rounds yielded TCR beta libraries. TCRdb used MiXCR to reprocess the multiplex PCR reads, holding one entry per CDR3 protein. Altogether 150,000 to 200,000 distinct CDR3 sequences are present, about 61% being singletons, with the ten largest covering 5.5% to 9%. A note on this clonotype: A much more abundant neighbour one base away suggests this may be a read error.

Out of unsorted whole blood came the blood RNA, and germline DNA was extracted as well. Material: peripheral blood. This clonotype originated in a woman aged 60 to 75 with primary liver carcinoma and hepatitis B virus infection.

In DNA form, the CDR3 reads TGTGCCGGCAGTTACCTTCCTAACCAAGAGACCCAGTACTTC. It translates to CAGSYLPNQETQYF. This rearrangement joins TRBV6-5 to TRBJ2-5; D is undetermined. This CDR3 region has 14 residues. Germline values: CDR1 MNHEY, CDR2 SVGAGI.